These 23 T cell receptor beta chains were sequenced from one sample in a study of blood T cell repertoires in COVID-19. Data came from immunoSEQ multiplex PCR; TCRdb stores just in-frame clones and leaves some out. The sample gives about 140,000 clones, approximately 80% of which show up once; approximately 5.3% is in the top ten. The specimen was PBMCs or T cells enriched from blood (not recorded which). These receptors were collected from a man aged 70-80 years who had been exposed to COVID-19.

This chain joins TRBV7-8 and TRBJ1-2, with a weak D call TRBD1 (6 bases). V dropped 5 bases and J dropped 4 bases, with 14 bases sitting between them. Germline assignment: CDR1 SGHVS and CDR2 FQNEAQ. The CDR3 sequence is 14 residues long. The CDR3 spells CASSGGQLSYGYTF. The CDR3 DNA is TGTGCCAGCAGCGGAGGACAGTTAAGCTATGGCTACACCTTC.

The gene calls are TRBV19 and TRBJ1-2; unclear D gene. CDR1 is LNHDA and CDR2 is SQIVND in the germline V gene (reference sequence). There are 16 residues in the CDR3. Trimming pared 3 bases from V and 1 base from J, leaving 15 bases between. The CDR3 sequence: CASSMKSTWVNYGYTF. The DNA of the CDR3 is TGTGCCAGTAGTATGAAATCGACATGGGTTAACTATGGCTACACCTTC.

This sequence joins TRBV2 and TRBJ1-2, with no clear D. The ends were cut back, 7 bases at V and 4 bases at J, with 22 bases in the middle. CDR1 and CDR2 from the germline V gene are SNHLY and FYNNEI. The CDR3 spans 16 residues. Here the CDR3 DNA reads TGTGCCAGCACCCTATGGGCAGCGCCGACTAGCTATGGCTACACCTTC. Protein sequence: CASTLWAAPTSYGYTF. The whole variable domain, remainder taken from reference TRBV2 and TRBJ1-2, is EPEVTQTPSHQVTQMGQEVILRCVPISNHLYFYWYRQILGQKVEFLVSFYNNEISEKSEIFDDQFSVERPDGSNFTLKIRSTKLEDSAMYFCASTLWAAPTSYGYTFGSGTRLTVV.

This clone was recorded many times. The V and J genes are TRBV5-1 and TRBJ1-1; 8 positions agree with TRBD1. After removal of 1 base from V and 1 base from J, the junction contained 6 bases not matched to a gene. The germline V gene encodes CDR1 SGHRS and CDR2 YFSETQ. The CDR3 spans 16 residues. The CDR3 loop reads CASSLRAGGANTEAFF. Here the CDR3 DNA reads TGCGCCAGCAGCTTGAGGGCAGGGGGCGCGAACACTGAAGCTTTCTTT. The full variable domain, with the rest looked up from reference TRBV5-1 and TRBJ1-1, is KAGVTQTPRYLIKTRGQQVTLSCSPISGHRSVSWYQQTPGQGLQFLFEYFSETQRNKGNFPGRFSGRQFSNSRSEMNVSTLELGDSALYLCASSLRAGGANTEAFFGQGTRLTVV.

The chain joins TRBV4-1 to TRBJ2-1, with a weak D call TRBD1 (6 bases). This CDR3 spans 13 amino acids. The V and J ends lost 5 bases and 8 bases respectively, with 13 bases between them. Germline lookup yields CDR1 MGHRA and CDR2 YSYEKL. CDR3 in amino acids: CASSSLPGDEQFF. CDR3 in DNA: TGCGCCAGCAGCTCTCTTCCAGGGGATGAGCAGTTCTTC.

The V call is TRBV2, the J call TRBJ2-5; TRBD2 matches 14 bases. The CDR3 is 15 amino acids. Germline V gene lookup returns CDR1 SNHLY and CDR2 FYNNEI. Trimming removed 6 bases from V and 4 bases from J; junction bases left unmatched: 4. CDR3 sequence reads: CASRKGLAGGETQYF. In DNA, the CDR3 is TGTGCCAGCAGGAAAGGACTAGCGGGAGGAGAGACCCAGTACTTC.

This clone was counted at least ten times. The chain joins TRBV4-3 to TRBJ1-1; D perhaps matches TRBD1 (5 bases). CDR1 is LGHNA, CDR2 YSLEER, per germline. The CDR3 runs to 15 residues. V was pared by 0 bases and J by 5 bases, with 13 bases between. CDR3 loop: CASSQEGRRGTEAFF. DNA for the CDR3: TGCGCCAGCAGCCAAGAGGGACGGCGGGGGACTGAAGCTTTCTTT.

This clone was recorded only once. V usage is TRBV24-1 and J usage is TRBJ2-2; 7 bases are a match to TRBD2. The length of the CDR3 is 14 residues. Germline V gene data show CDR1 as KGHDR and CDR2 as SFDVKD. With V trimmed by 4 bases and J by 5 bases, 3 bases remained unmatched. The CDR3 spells CATSDPGGTGELFF. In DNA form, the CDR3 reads TGTGCCACCAGTGACCCCGGGGGGACCGGGGAGCTGTTTTTT.

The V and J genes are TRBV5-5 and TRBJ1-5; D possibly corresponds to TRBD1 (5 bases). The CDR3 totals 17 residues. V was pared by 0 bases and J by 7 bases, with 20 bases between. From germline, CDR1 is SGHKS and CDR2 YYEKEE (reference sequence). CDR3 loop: CASSLVWPGGAAQPQHF. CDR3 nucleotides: TGTGCCAGCAGCTTGGTGTGGCCAGGCGGGGCGGCGCAGCCCCAGCATTTT.

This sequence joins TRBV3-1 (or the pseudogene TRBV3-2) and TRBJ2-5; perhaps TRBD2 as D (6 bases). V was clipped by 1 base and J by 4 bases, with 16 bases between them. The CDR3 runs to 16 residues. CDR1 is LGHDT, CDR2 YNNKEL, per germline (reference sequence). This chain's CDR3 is CASSQGSGTPVETQYF. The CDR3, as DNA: TGTGCCAGCAGCCAAGGCTCGGGGACTCCGGTAGAGACCCAGTACTTC.

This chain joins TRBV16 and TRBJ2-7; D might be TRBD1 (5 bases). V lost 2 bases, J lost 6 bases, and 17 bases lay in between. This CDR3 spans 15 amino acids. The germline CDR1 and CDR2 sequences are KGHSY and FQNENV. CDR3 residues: CASSQASGYLSEQYF. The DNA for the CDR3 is TGTGCCAGCAGCCAAGCCTCAGGGTACCTCTCCGAGCAGTACTTC.

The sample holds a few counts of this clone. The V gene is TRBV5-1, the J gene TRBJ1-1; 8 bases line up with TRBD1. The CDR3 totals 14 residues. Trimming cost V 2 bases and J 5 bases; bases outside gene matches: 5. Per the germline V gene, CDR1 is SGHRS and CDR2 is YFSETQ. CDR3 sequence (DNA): TGCGCCAGCAGCTTCGGACAGGGTTGGACTGAAGCTTTCTTT. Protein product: CASSFGQGWTEAFF.

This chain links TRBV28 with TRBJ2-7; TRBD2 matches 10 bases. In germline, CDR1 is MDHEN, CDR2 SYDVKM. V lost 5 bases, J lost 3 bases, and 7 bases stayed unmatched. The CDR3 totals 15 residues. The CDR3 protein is CASSPWTSGYYEQYF. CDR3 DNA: TGTGCCAGCAGTCCATGGACTAGCGGATACTACGAGCAGTACTTC.

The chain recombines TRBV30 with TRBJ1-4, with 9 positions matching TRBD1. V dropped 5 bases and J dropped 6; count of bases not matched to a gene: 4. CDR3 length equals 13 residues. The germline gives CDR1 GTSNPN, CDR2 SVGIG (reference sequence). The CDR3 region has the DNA TGTGCCTGGGGGGACAGGGTGTATGAAAAACTGTTTTTT. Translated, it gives CAWGDRVYEKLFF.

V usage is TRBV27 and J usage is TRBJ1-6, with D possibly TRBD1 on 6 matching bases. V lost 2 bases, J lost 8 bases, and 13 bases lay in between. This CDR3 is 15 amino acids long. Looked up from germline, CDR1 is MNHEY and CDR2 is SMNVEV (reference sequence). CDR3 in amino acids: CASSLRRTADSPLHF. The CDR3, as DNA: TGTGCCAGCAGTTTACGGAGGACAGCAGATTCACCCCTCCACTTT.

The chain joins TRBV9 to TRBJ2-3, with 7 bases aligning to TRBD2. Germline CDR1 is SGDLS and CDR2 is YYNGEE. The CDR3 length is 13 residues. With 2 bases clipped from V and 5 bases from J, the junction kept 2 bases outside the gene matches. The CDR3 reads CASSVGGGDTQYF. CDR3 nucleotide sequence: TGTGCCAGCAGCGTCGGCGGGGGAGATACGCAGTATTTT.

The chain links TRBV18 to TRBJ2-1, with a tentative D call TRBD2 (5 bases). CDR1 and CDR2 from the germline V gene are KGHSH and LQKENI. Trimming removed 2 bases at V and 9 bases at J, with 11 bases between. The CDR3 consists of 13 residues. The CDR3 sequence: CASSPVDAGEQFF. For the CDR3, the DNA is TGTGCCAGCTCACCAGTGGACGCGGGTGAGCAGTTCTTC.

The CDR3 sequence: CASSFGGFSEKLFF. The CDR3 DNA is TGTGCCAGCAGCTTCGGCGGGTTCAGTGAAAAACTGTTTTTT. The chain joins TRBV7-6 to TRBJ1-4; unclear D gene. In germline, CDR1 is SGHVS, CDR2 FNYEAQ. This CDR3 region has 14 residues. Trimming pared 3 bases from V and 7 bases from J, leaving 12 bases between.

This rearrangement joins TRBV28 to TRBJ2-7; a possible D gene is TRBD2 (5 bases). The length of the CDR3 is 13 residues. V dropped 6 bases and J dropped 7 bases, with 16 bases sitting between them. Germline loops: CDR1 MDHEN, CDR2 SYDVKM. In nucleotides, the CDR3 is TGTGCCAGCAGCATTACTGGGTCGGGAGAGCAGTACTTC. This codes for CASSITGSGEQYF. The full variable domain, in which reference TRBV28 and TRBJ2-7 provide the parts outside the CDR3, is DVKVTQSSRYLVKRTGEKVFLECVQDMDHENMFWYRQDPGLGLRLIYFSYDVKMKEKGDIPEGYSVSREKKERFSLILESASTNQTSMYLCASSITGSGEQYFGPGTRLTVT.

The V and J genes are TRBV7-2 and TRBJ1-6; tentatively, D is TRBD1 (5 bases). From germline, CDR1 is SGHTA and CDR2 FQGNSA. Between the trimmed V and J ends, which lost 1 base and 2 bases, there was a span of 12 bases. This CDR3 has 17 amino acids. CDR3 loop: CASSLVGALAYNSPLHF. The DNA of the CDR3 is TGTGCCAGCAGCTTAGTAGGGGCCCTGGCCTATAATTCACCCCTCCACTTT.

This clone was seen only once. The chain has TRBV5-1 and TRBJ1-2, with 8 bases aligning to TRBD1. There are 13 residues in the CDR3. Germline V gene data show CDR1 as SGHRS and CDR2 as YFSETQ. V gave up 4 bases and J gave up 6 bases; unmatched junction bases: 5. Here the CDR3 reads CASSQGQADGYTF. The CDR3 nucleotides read TGCGCCAGCAGCCAGGGACAGGCAGATGGCTACACCTTC.

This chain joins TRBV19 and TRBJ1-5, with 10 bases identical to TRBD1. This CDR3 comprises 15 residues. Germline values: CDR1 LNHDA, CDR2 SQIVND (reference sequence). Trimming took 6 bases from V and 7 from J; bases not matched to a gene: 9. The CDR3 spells CASSTFRDRGQPQHF. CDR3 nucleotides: TGTGCCAGTAGCACCTTCCGGGACAGGGGACAGCCCCAGCATTTT.

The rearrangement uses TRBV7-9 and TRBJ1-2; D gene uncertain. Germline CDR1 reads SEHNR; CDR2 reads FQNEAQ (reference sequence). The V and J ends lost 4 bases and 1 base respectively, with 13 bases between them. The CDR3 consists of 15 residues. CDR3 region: CASSSSATGNYGYTF. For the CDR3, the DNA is TGTGCCAGCAGCTCCTCCGCCACGGGTAACTATGGCTACACCTTC.